The 3 T cell receptor beta chains presented below share a single source sample, sequenced in a study of T-cell reconstitution after alpha-beta-depleted transplantation in children. Unique molecular identifiers were incorporated during preparation of the TCRbeta library. MiXCR, run by TCRdb on the PCR reads, gives a single entry per CDR3 protein. The sample has approximately 200,000 distinct CDR3 sequences; just over 14% are singletons. The material was PBMCs from the stem cell graft donor, obtained from the stem cell graft. Receptors were obtained from a human donor who donated a stem cell graft to a child with acute lymphoblastic leukemia.

Comment on this clonotype: One base away lies a much larger clone, so this may be a sequencing read error. V gene TRBV20-1 combines with J gene TRBJ2-7; 8 positions agree with TRBD2. CDR3 length: 14 amino acids. CDR1 is DFQATT, CDR2 SNEGSKA, per germline (reference sequence). CDR3 sequence: CSARVLAGGYEHYF. CDR3 DNA: TGCAGTGCTAGAGTCCTGGCGGGAGGATACGAGCATTACTTC.

The chain uses TRBV10-3 and TRBJ2-5; D is ambiguous. V lost 2 bases and J lost 3, with 7 bases in between. Germline CDR1 is ENHRY and CDR2 is SYGVKD. This CDR3 region has 13 residues. CDR3 bases: TGTGCCATCAGTGAGCGAGTAGAAGAGACCCAGTACTTC. This gives the protein CAISERVEETQYF.

This clonotype came up a few times. This chain connects TRBV5-1 to TRBJ2-5; 8 nucleotides align to TRBD2. Germline V gives CDR1 SGHRS, CDR2 YFSETQ. Trimming cost V 4 bases and J 2 bases; bases outside gene matches: 7. This CDR3 spans 15 amino acids. CDR3: CASSRNSGNQETQYF. The CDR3, as DNA: TGCGCCAGCAGCAGGAATAGCGGGAATCAAGAGACCCAGTACTTC.